Following are 22 T cell receptor beta chains from one sample sequenced in a study of memory CD8 T cells in hepatitis C reinfection. Time point here: pre-reinfection, 55 to 20 weeks before reinfection detection. Sorted cells were sequenced directly ex vivo without any in vitro expansion. The assay was immunoSEQ multiplex PCR, and TCRdb's table has in-frame clones only and misses some. The sample includes about 6,000 clones, around 91% seen only once; the top ten take 22%. The material sequenced was naive CD8+ T cells sorted from blood. Source of these receptors: a man aged 50 or older with hepatitis C virus infection.

The chain recombines TRBV5-6 with TRBJ2-7; 8 bases line up with TRBD2. The CDR3 consists of 14 residues. The germline V gene has CDR1 SGHDT and CDR2 YYEEEE. The trim removed 4 bases at V and 6 bases at J, leaving 9 bases unmatched. Here the CDR3 reads CASSTTTSAGEQYF. CDR3 DNA: TGTGCCAGCAGCACGACGACTAGCGCCGGCGAGCAGTACTTC.

V is TRBV28 and J is TRBJ2-3; 7 nucleotides match TRBD2. Germline lookup yields CDR1 MDHEN and CDR2 SYDVKM. This CDR3 is 16 amino acids long. The V gene end was trimmed by 2 bases and the J gene end by 1 base; junction bases not matched to a gene: 6. CDR3 DNA sequence: TGTGCCAGCAGTTTAAAAAGGACTAGGGGCACAGATACGCAGTATTTT. Translating it yields CASSLKRTRGTDTQYF.

This chain links TRBV27 with TRBJ2-1; 7 bases agree with TRBD1. Germline V gene data show CDR1 as MNHEY and CDR2 as SMNVEV (reference sequence). This CDR3 comprises 15 residues. With 2 bases clipped from V and 4 bases from J, the junction kept 5 bases outside the gene matches. DNA for the CDR3: TGTGCCAGCAGTTTAACGGGACAGCTTTACAATGAGCAGTTCTTC. Its protein product is CASSLTGQLYNEQFF.

The V and J genes are TRBV6-6 and TRBJ2-2; 9 bases map to TRBD1. CDR3 length: 15 amino acids. Trimming cost V 5 bases and J 8 bases; bases outside gene matches: 9. Germline V gives CDR1 MNHNY, CDR2 SVGAGI (reference sequence). CDR3 DNA: TGTGCCAGCAGTCCAGGACAGGGGTCTTCAGGGGAGCTGTTTTTT. It translates to CASSPGQGSSGELFF.

The chain employs TRBV4-3 and TRBJ2-1; D gene ambiguous. CDR3 length equals 14 residues. Between the trimmed V and J ends, which lost 6 bases and 0 bases, there was a span of 9 bases. Germline V CDR1 and CDR2: LGHNA, YSLEER. The DNA of the CDR3 is TGCGCCAGCAGTGAGGCGTACTCCTACAATGAGCAGTTCTTC. Its translation is CASSEAYSYNEQFF.

This chain connects TRBV10-2 to TRBJ2-7; 9 bases fit TRBD2. CDR3 length: 12 amino acids. The V segment lost 6 bases and the J segment 5 bases; nucleotides outside the gene matches: 2. Germline lookup yields CDR1 WSHSY and CDR2 SAAADI. The CDR3 here is CASRAGGHEQYF. The DNA of the CDR3 is TGCGCCAGCAGGGCGGGAGGGCACGAGCAGTACTTC.

This clone has only one observation. V and J are TRBV9 and TRBJ2-3, with 10 bases matching TRBD2. Germline lookup yields CDR1 SGDLS and CDR2 YYNGEE. The CDR3 is made up of 15 amino acids. Trimming took 1 base from V and 1 from J; bases not matched to a gene: 0. CDR3 sequence reads: CASSVLAGGTDTQYF. CDR3 DNA sequence: TGTGCCAGCAGCGTACTAGCGGGAGGCACAGATACGCAGTATTTT.

This chain connects TRBV21-1 to TRBJ1-1; the table's D call, TRBD1, has no DNA check behind it. TRBV21-1 counts as a pseudogene. There are 17 residues in the CDR3. CDR3: CASSSRRGSPGNTEAFF. CDR3 DNA sequence: TGTGCCAGCAGTTCCCGAAGGGGGTCCCCCGGGAACACTGAAGCTTTCTTT.

V usage is TRBV7-9 and J usage is TRBJ2-7; D gene ambiguous. This CDR3 has 11 residues. The V gene's germline CDR1 is SEHNR and CDR2 FQNEAQ (reference sequence). Trimming took 7 bases from V and 5 from J, leaving 9 bases between them. The CDR3 coding sequence is TGTGCCAGCAAGGTGGGCGACGAGCAGTACTTC. It translates to CASKVGDEQYF.

The rearrangement links TRBV27 to TRBJ2-2, with 7 bases that match TRBD1. Germline CDR1 MNHEY, CDR2 SMNVEV (reference sequence). The CDR3 length is 15 residues. J gave up 6 bases and V 5 bases, and 9 bases lay outside the gene matches. The CDR3 loop is CASSKQGISSGELFF. The CDR3 DNA reads TGTGCCAGCAGTAAACAGGGGATTTCGTCCGGGGAGCTGTTTTTT.

V usage is TRBV29-1 and J usage is TRBJ2-1; TRBD2 aligns across 9 bases. CDR1 and CDR2 (germline): SQVTM, ANQGSEA. CDR3 length equals 15 residues. After removal of 1 base from V and 7 bases from J, the junction contained 8 bases not matched to a gene. CDR3 nucleotides: TGCAGCGTTGAAGGAGTGGCGGGAGGGCCGAATGAGCAGTTCTTC. This encodes CSVEGVAGGPNEQFF.

The chain has TRBV25-1 and TRBJ2-2, with TRBD2 matching over 13 bases. Per the germline V gene, CDR1 is MGHDK and CDR2 is SYGVNS. The CDR3 loop spans 15 amino acids. The ends lost 8 bases at V and 7 bases at J; junction bases unmatched: 7. In DNA, the CDR3 is TGTGCCAGCGAGGGGACTAGCGGGATGAACGGGGAGCTGTTTTTT. Its protein is CASEGTSGMNGELFF. The full variable domain, completed using reference TRBV25-1 and TRBJ2-2, is EADIYQTPRYLVIGTGKKITLECSQTMGHDKMYWYQQDPGMELHLIHYSYGVNSTEKGDLSSESTVSRIRTEHFPLTLESARPSHTSQYLCASEGTSGMNGELFFGEGSRLTVL.

The V call is TRBV27, the J call TRBJ1-1; no reliable D call. Trimming shortened V by 3 bases and J by 1 base, and 6 bases separated the two germline ends. Germline V gene sequence: CDR1 MNHEY, CDR2 SMNVEV (reference sequence). This CDR3 is built from 13 residues. The CDR3 DNA sequence: TGTGCCAGCAGTTTTAGTAGGAACACTGAAGCTTTCTTT. This sequence encodes CASSFSRNTEAFF.

The chain recombines TRBV5-6 with TRBJ2-7; possible D gene TRBD1, 6 bases. V lost 2 bases, J lost 6 bases, and 12 bases lay in between. There are 13 residues in the CDR3. Germline assignment: CDR1 SGHDT and CDR2 YYEEEE. The CDR3: CASSFYRAAEQYF. Here the CDR3 DNA reads TGTGCCAGCAGCTTTTACAGGGCAGCCGAGCAGTACTTC.

This sequence joins TRBV27 and TRBJ2-7; perhaps TRBD1 as D (6 bases). V lost 6 bases and J lost 1, with 10 bases in between. Germline CDR1 reads MNHEY; CDR2 reads SMNVEV (reference sequence). The CDR3 contains 13 residues. CDR3 amino acids: CASSLDSSYEQYF. As DNA, the CDR3 is TGTGCCAGCAGCCTGGACAGTTCCTACGAGCAGTACTTC.

The V call is TRBV28, the J call TRBJ2-7; 7 bases match TRBD2. The CDR3 consists of 18 residues. The V gene end was trimmed by 2 bases and the J gene end by 1 base; junction bases not matched to a gene: 14. The germline gives CDR1 MDHEN, CDR2 SYDVKM. The CDR3 protein is CASSLLVREYRSSYEQYF. CDR3 in DNA: TGTGCCAGCAGTTTACTCGTGCGGGAGTACAGGTCATCCTACGAGCAGTACTTC.

This clone occurred once. This chain links TRBV4-1 with TRBJ2-3; 9 bases are shared with TRBD2. Germline CDR1 is MGHRA and CDR2 is YSYEKL. The CDR3 is 18 amino acids. The J segment lost 2 bases and the V segment lost 4 bases, leaving 13 bases of the junction unmatched. The CDR3 DNA is TGCGCCAGCAGCCCGCAGCGACTCGCTAGCGGGAACACAGATACGCAGTATTTT. Protein sequence: CASSPQRLASGNTDTQYF.

The chain combines TRBV7-9 with TRBJ1-6; D is uncertain. The germline V gene has CDR1 SEHNR and CDR2 FQNEAQ (reference sequence). V dropped 3 bases and J dropped 10 bases, with 13 bases sitting between them. CDR3 length: 14 residues. The CDR3, as DNA: TGTGCCAGCAGCTTCTACCATGCGAACTCACCCCTCCACTTT. Encoded protein: CASSFYHANSPLHF. Combining the CDR3 with reference TRBV7-9 and TRBJ1-6 gives the whole variable domain DTGVSQNPRHKITKRGQNVTFRCDPISEHNRLYWYRQTLGQGPEFLTYFQNEAQLEKSRLLSDRFSAERPKGSFSTLEIQRTEQGDSAMYLCASSFYHANSPLHFGNGTRLTVT.

The chain links TRBV6-5 to TRBJ2-2; 8 nucleotides match TRBD1. CDR3 length equals 12 residues. Germline assignment: CDR1 MNHEY and CDR2 SVGAGI. The V and J ends lost 8 bases and 11 bases, in that order; junction bases with no gene match: 7. Written as DNA, the CDR3 is TGTGCCAGCGGGACAGGATCCCAAGAGCTGTTTTTT. This sequence encodes CASGTGSQELFF.

The chain couples TRBV14 to TRBJ2-3, with D uncertain. The germline V and J ends were trimmed by 1 base and 6 bases, with 8 bases remaining between them. CDR3 length equals 13 residues. Germline lookup yields CDR1 SGHDN and CDR2 FVKESK. CDR3 region: CASSQVSLDTQYF. The CDR3 bases are TGTGCCAGCAGCCAAGTATCCTTGGATACGCAGTATTTT.

The V gene is TRBV14, the J gene TRBJ2-1; TRBD2 matches 7 bases. From germline, CDR1 is SGHDN and CDR2 FVKESK. With V trimmed by 3 bases and J by 3 bases, 8 bases remained unmatched. CDR3 size: 16 residues. CDR3 in amino acids: CASSQELAPVYNEQFF. CDR3 nucleotides: TGTGCCAGCAGCCAGGAACTAGCGCCCGTCTACAATGAGCAGTTCTTC.

The chain joins TRBV4-3 to TRBJ2-7, with 9 bases lining up with TRBD2. This CDR3 has 16 amino acids. Germline CDR1 and CDR2: LGHNA and YSLEER. J lost 3 bases, V lost 4 bases, and 10 bases had no gene match. CDR3: CASSPGQTSGGYEQYF. DNA of the CDR3: TGCGCCAGCAGCCCCGGTCAGACTAGCGGAGGCTACGAGCAGTACTTC.